The 11 T cell receptor beta chains presented below share a single source sample, sequenced in a study of naive and memory T cell subsets. Study-wide results and limits: A few larger clonotypes appeared in naive repertoires, especially CD8, possibly memory cells re-expressing CD45RA.

No cognate antigen is known for these TCRs. The beta constant-region primer was an equimolar mix of two oligonucleotides covering TRBC1 and TRBC2. The ligated cDNA underwent four PCR rounds using SP2 and nested alpha and beta constant-region primers. A single record per CDR3 protein comes from TCRdb applying MiXCR to the UMI-ligation and nested PCR reads. The table lists approximately 140,000 distinct CDR3 sequences, over 20% of them singletons. Specimen: naive CD4+ T cells from blood. The receptors come from a human donor in good health.

The rearrangement joins TRBV28 to TRBJ2-2; 7 bases match TRBD2. With V trimmed by 3 bases and J by 1 base, 5 bases remained unmatched. Germline loops: CDR1 MDHEN, CDR2 SYDVKM. The CDR3 is 16 residues long. DNA for the CDR3: TGTGCCAGCAGTTTCGAGCGGGGATGGAACACCGGGGAGCTGTTTTTT. It is translated as CASSFERGWNTGELFF.

This clonotype appeared a few times. The genes are TRBV6-2 or TRBV6-3 and TRBJ1-5; D call uncertain. The germline V gene has CDR1 MNHEY and CDR2 SVGEGT. V shed 2 bases and J shed 3 bases, with 8 bases lying between them. CDR3 length: 14 amino acids. In DNA form, the CDR3 reads TGTGCCAGCAGTTACGTGGGGTTCAATCAGCCCCAGCATTTT. Its translation is CASSYVGFNQPQHF.

This clonotype was recorded a few times. The V call is TRBV29-1, the J call TRBJ2-1; D could derive from TRBD1 or TRBD2 (5 bases each). Between the trimmed V and J ends, which lost 3 bases and 13 bases, there was a span of 16 bases. The CDR3 is made up of 12 amino acids. Germline V gene sequence: CDR1 SQVTM, CDR2 ANQGSEA. CDR3 DNA: TGCAGCGTTGAGGAACCGGGACCGGGCCAGTTCTTC. This translates into CSVEEPGPGQFF.

This clonotype was picked up a small number of times. The chain joins TRBV6-6 to TRBJ2-5; 7 nucleotides align to TRBD1. This CDR3 is built from 14 residues. Germline V gene sequence: CDR1 MNHNY, CDR2 SVGAGI (reference sequence). V dropped 7 bases and J dropped 0; count of bases not matched to a gene: 5. The CDR3 DNA reads as TGTGCCAGCAACAAAGGGGGCAACCAAGAGACCCAGTACTTC. The encoded protein is CASNKGGNQETQYF.

The chain is built from TRBV6-4 and TRBJ2-1; D gene unclear. The V and J ends lost 3 bases and 1 base respectively, with 10 bases between them. There are 15 residues in the CDR3. CDR1 is MRHNA and CDR2 is SNTAGT in the germline V gene. The DNA of the CDR3 is TGTGCCAGCAGTGAACAGCCTAATTCCTACAATGAGCAGTTCTTC. Translating it yields CASSEQPNSYNEQFF.

This clonotype was seen a few times. The chain joins TRBV5-1 to TRBJ2-2; the D gene is possibly TRBD2 (5 bases). The CDR3 is 16 residues long. The germline CDR1 and CDR2 sequences are SGHRS and YFSETQ. Trimming took 4 bases from V and 5 from J, leaving 18 bases between them. The CDR3 sequence is CASSVQLEWRTGELFF. Here the CDR3 DNA reads TGCGCCAGCAGCGTACAACTAGAGTGGAGAACCGGGGAGCTGTTTTTT.

This clonotype was counted at least ten times. The chain employs TRBV9 and TRBJ2-7; tentatively, D is TRBD2 (6 bases). CDR1 and CDR2 (germline): SGDLS, YYNGEE. V lost 4 bases to trimming and J lost 3 bases, with 20 bases between them. The length of the CDR3 is 16 residues. This CDR3 reads CASSKTPVAGYYEQYF. The DNA for the CDR3 is TGTGCCAGCAGCAAAACACCTGTGGCGGGGTACTACGAGCAGTACTTC.

This chain connects TRBV28 to TRBJ2-7; 13 nucleotides match TRBD2. CDR1 and CDR2 (germline): MDHEN, SYDVKM. Unmatched junction bases numbered 7, after V lost 5 bases and J lost 3 bases. This CDR3 spans 16 amino acids. As DNA, the CDR3 is TGTGCCAGCAGTCCCGACCGGACTAGCGGGAGCTACGAGCAGTACTTC. This codes for CASSPDRTSGSYEQYF.

This clonotype occurred a few times. V is TRBV29-1 and J is TRBJ2-7; the match to TRBD2 covers 7 bases. The length of the CDR3 is 15 residues. Germline-derived CDR1 and CDR2 are SQVTM and ANQGSEA. Germline trimming cut 7 bases from V and 2 bases from J; bases unmatched to any gene: 14. In DNA, the CDR3 is TGCAGCGCGAGCCAAGCGGGGAGACCAACCTACGAGCAGTACTTC. It codes for CSASQAGRPTYEQYF.

This rearrangement joins TRBV11-2 to TRBJ2-7; D is unresolved. Germline assignment: CDR1 SGHAT and CDR2 FQNNGV. Trimming stripped 5 bases from V and 0 bases from J, with 14 bases between. The CDR3 covers 15 residues. The CDR3 region has the DNA TGTGCCAGCAGCCCCCGATCCGATTTCTCCTACGAGCAGTACTTC. It translates to CASSPRSDFSYEQYF. Using reference TRBV11-2 and TRBJ2-7 for the parts outside the CDR3, the full variable domain is EAGVAQSPRYKIIEKRQSVAFWCNPISGHATLYWYQQILGQGPKLLIQFQNNGVVDDSQLPKDRFSAERLKGVDSTLKIQPAKLEDSAVYLCASSPRSDFSYEQYFGPGTRLTVT.

V gene TRBV6-6 combines with J gene TRBJ2-2; D uncertain. CDR1 MNHNY and CDR2 SVGAGI come from the germline V gene (reference sequence). V dropped 6 bases and J dropped 5 bases, with 16 bases sitting between them. The CDR3 spans 15 residues. The CDR3 loop reads CASSLTERPTGELFF. CDR3 in DNA: TGTGCCAGCAGCCTCACAGAGAGGCCTACCGGGGAGCTGTTTTTT.